These 9 T cell receptor beta chains came from one sample sequenced in a study of T-cell memory formation after mild COVID-19. MiXCR was run by TCRdb on the 5' RACE reads, yielding one entry per CDR3 protein. Altogether 300,000 to 350,000 distinct CDR3 sequences are present, over 10% being singletons, with the ten largest covering roughly 23%. The material sequenced was PBMCs or a T cell subset sorted from them (not recorded which). These receptors were taken from a man aged 18 to 29 who had mild COVID-19 (a few samples of this study predate the infection). Cell type and time point are not known.

This chain connects TRBV4-1 to TRBJ1-2; D remains unclear. Looked up from germline, CDR1 is MGHRA and CDR2 is YSYEKL. The CDR3 is 13 amino acids. Trimming took 1 base from V and 10 from J, leaving 13 bases between them. CDR3 nucleotides: TGCGCCAGCAGCCAAGTAAGCAACATGGACTACACCTTC. Translation: CASSQVSNMDYTF.

The rearrangement joins TRBV6-2 or TRBV6-3 to TRBJ2-3; tentatively, D is TRBD1 (5 bases). Trimming pared 2 bases from V and 6 bases from J, leaving 12 bases between. The CDR3 is made up of 14 amino acids. Germline CDR1 MNHEY, CDR2 SVGEGT. The chain's CDR3 is CASSYGALMDTQYF. The CDR3 bases are TGTGCCAGCAGTTACGGGGCCCTGATGGATACGCAGTATTTT.

This clonotype has a handful of counts. V and J are TRBV10-3 and TRBJ2-1; 14 bases match TRBD2. Unmatched junction bases numbered 0, after V lost 6 bases and J lost 5 bases. CDR1 and CDR2 from the germline V gene are ENHRY and SYGVKD. This CDR3 region has 14 residues. The CDR3 region has the DNA TGTGCCATCAGGGGACTAGCGGGGGACAATGAGCAGTTCTTC. Protein: CAIRGLAGDNEQFF.

The genes are TRBV12-3 or TRBV12-4 and TRBJ2-7, with TRBD2 matching over 12 bases. Trimming removed 6 bases from V and 9 bases from J; junction bases left unmatched: 6. The CDR3 loop spans 13 amino acids. CDR3 protein: CASSPSGGAGQYF. Written as DNA, the CDR3 is TGTGCCAGCAGCCCTAGCGGGGGGGCGGGGCAGTACTTC.

This clonotype was observed at least ten times. The CDR3 nucleotides read TGTGCCAGCAGCCCCTGGGGAGGCTCCTACAATGAGCAGTTCTTC. It yields the protein CASSPWGGSYNEQFF. The chain links TRBV7-8 to TRBJ2-1; D is perhaps TRBD2 (6 bases). Germline loops: CDR1 SGHVS, CDR2 FQNEAQ. The CDR3 runs to 15 residues. Between the trimmed V and J ends, which lost 5 bases and 0 bases, there was a span of 11 bases.

The rearrangement uses TRBV4-1 and TRBJ2-1, with 12 positions matching TRBD2. This CDR3 contains 18 residues. CDR1 is MGHRA, CDR2 YSYEKL, per germline. With 1 base clipped from V and 7 bases from J, the junction kept 11 bases outside the gene matches. CDR3 amino acids: CASSQVASGGAGDNEQFF. The CDR3 nucleotides are TGCGCCAGCAGCCAAGTGGCTAGCGGGGGGGCCGGGGATAATGAGCAGTTCTTC.

This clonotype was detected a few times. V is TRBV18 and J is TRBJ2-6; D is possibly TRBD2 (6 bases). CDR1 is KGHSH, CDR2 LQKENI, per germline. Deletions cut 8 bases from V and 0 bases from J, with 14 bases between. The CDR3 spans 16 residues. In nucleotides, the CDR3 is TGTGCCAGCGCGGCGGGGCACGGCTCTGGGGCCAACGTCCTGACTTTC. It codes for CASAAGHGSGANVLTF.

The rearrangement links TRBV30 to TRBJ2-5; TRBD1 matches at 11 bases. This CDR3 has 15 residues. V gave up 4 bases and J gave up 0 bases; unmatched junction bases: 4. Germline CDR1 reads GTSNPN; CDR2 reads SVGIG (reference sequence). CDR3 coding DNA: TGTGCCTGGACCTGGACAGGGGGCTACCAAGAGACCCAGTACTTC. This sequence encodes CAWTWTGGYQETQYF.

V usage is TRBV23-1 and J usage is TRBJ1-1, with a possible D match to TRBD1 (6 bases). TRBV23-1 is sorted into the ORF group, with uncertain function. The CDR3 spans 14 residues. Between the trimmed V and J ends, which lost 6 bases and 0 bases, there was a span of 11 bases. The CDR3 DNA sequence: TGCGCCAGCAGCCAGGACAGCATGAACACTGAAGCTTTCTTT. Its translation is CASSQDSMNTEAFF.